This T cell receptor beta chain is from a study of cytomegalovirus exposure and HLA in healthy donors. PCR primers comprised 60 Vbeta and 13 Jbeta primers. This table comes from immunoSEQ multiplex PCR, and its TCRdb copy is limited to in-frame clones, with some not included. The top ten hold under 5.5% of the sample, which has 100,000 or so clones, about four fifths seen once. Remarks on this clone: What it binds is unknown.

General observations from the study: The study listed 164 cytomegalovirus-associated TCR beta chains. Links to common viral pathogens appeared, in a later analysis, for several of the most significant clusters. Several V segments, TRBV6-2 and TRBV6-3 among them, could not be told apart and were dropped.

J lost 1 base, V lost 3 bases, and 8 bases had no gene match. The CDR3 sequence is 17 residues long. Germline lookup yields CDR1 SNHLY and CDR2 FYNNEI. This TCR was sampled from a man aged 40-50 years in good health and CMV-seropositive. Sequencing was carried out using PBMCs. J is TRBJ2-3 and V is TRBV2, with 9 bases matching TRBD1. CDR3 protein: CASSEYGTGIGTDTQYF. The CDR3 DNA follows: TGTGCCAGCAGTGAGTACGGGACAGGGATCGGCACAGATACGCAGTATTTT.